The rows below give T cell receptor beta chains drawn from one sample of a study of T cells in Graves' hyperthyroidism and ophthalmopathy. TCRdb reprocessed the multiplex PCR reads with MiXCR, giving one entry per CDR3 protein. There are roughly 500,000 distinct CDR3 sequences in the sample; about 15% occur only once, and roughly 5.5% lies in the top ten. What was sequenced was blood. These receptors were collected from a woman aged 30 to 39 with Graves' hyperthyroidism that later progressed to Graves' ophthalmopathy. The CDR3 runs from the conserved cysteine through the conserved F or W. The D gene is left open where the match is weak. The size of a clone is reported for some rows only, either as once, few or many, or as a class for expanded clones.

CDR3nt | CDR3aa | j_gene | v_gene | abundance | d_gene
TGTGCCAGCAGTTTCCCCCTCCGGACACGGACTAACTATGGCTACACCTTC | CASSFPLRTRTNYGYTF | TRBJ1-2 | TRBV28 | many | .
TGTGCCATCAATCAGGGACTAGCGGGAGGGGATGAGCAGTTCTTC | CAINQGLAGGDEQFF | TRBJ2-1 | TRBV10-3 | . | TRBD2
TGCAGTGCTAGAGACCACTACGGAAGTCAGGGGCTCTATGGCTACACCTTC | CSARDHYGSQGLYGYTF | TRBJ1-2 | TRBV20-1 | many | .
TGTGCCAGCTCACCCCCCGTGAAATCTGGAAACACCATATATTTT | CASSPPVKSGNTIYF | TRBJ1-3 | TRBV18 | . | .
TGTGCCAGCAGTCCAAGACAGGTCAGGGGCAATCAGCCCCAGCATTTT | CASSPRQVRGNQPQHF | TRBJ1-5 | TRBV28 | many | .
TGCAGTGCTAGTAATGCCGGGGTAGCCAAAAACATTCAGCACTTC | CSASNAGVAKNIQHF | TRBJ2-4 | TRBV20-1 | . | .
TGTGCCAGCATAGGGTTTGGCTATGGCTACACCTTC | CASIGFGYGYTF | TRBJ1-2 | TRBV12-3/TRBV12-4 | . | .
TGTGCCAGCAGCACCCGACAGGGGGTTAACAATGAGCAGTTCTTC | CASSTRQGVNNEQFF | TRBJ2-1 | TRBV7-2 | many | TRBD1
TGTGCCAGTAGCATGAAGCGCGCCACCTGCAATGAGCAGTTCTTC | CASSMKRATCNEQFF | TRBJ2-1 | TRBV19 | few | .
TGTGCCAGCAGCTTACAGACAGAAGAGACCCAGTACTTC | CASSLQTEETQYF | TRBJ2-5 | TRBV7-9 | . | .
TGCAGCGTTGAAAAAACAGGGCAAGACGAGCAGTACTTC | CSVEKTGQDEQYF | TRBJ2-7 | TRBV29-1 | few | .
TGTGCCAGCAGCGACAAAGAGACCCAGTACTTC | CASSDKETQYF | TRBJ2-5 | TRBV6-1 | many | .
TGTGCCAGCAGCTTAGATCTCCGGGACGACGTCTACGAGCAGTACTTC | CASSLDLRDDVYEQYF | TRBJ2-7 | TRBV7-6 | few | .
TGTGCCAGCAGTGAGAGGGGGGGGGAGCTGTTTTTT | CASSERGGELFF | TRBJ2-2 | TRBV6-1 | . | .
TGCAGTGCCGTAGACAGGTCAGGTATCACAGATACGCAGTATTTT | CSAVDRSGITDTQYF | TRBJ2-3 | TRBV20-1 | many | .
TGTGCCAGCAGCTTGGGACAGGGGATTGAAGCTTTCTTT | CASSLGQGIEAFF | TRBJ1-1 | TRBV5-4 | many | TRBD1
TGTGCCAGCAGTTTTGAGATTTCGACCACTGAAGCTTTCTTT | CASSFEISTTEAFF | TRBJ1-1 | TRBV12-3/TRBV12-4 | many | .
TGTGCCAGCAGCCTCGGGACTCAGCACAACTCCGAGCAGTACTTC | CASSLGTQHNSEQYF | TRBJ2-7 | TRBV4-2 | . | .
TGTGCCAGCAGCTTGAGCCAAGCCGGGGCCTACGAGCAGTACTTC | CASSLSQAGAYEQYF | TRBJ2-7 | TRBV11-2 | many | .
TGCGCCAGCTGCCAATCCGGGACCGCTTCCACCGGGGAGCTGTTTTTT | CASCQSGTASTGELFF | TRBJ2-2 | TRBV5-1 | many | .
TGTGCCAGCACCAAGCGGGTGGGCAGCGAGCAGTACTTC | CASTKRVGSEQYF | TRBJ2-7 | TRBV3-1 | few | .
TGTGCCAGCAGCCAATTAAGCGGGAGTTGGGAGACCCAGTACTTC | CASSQLSGSWETQYF | TRBJ2-5 | TRBV3-1 | . | TRBD2
TGTGCCAGCAGGAGGGACAGGTTCTGGTCCGGATCGGGAAACACCATATATTTT | CASRRDRFWSGSGNTIYF | TRBJ1-3 | TRBV2 | many | TRBD1
TGTGCCTGGATCGAAGGAGGGGTTGGGACCCAGTACTTC | CAWIEGGVGTQYF | TRBJ2-5 | TRBV30 | . | .
TGTGCCAGCCGGGGACAGGGACTCAATGAGCAGTTCTTC | CASRGQGLNEQFF | TRBJ2-1 | TRBV2 | many | TRBD1
TGTGCCTGGAGGACAGGGGGAAACTATGGCTACACCTTC | CAWRTGGNYGYTF | TRBJ1-2 | TRBV30 | many | TRBD1
TGTGCTACCGCCCAGGACCAAGAGACCCAGTACTTC | CATAQDQETQYF | TRBJ2-5 | TRBV19 | few | .
TGTGCCAGCCTTTTATACAGGGTTCCCGATGGCTACACCTTC | CASLLYRVPDGYTF | TRBJ1-2 | TRBV6-1 | many | .
TGTGCCAGCAGCCAATTGGAAGGGGCTGAGCAGTTCTTC | CASSQLEGAEQFF | TRBJ2-1 | TRBV16 | . | .